This T cell receptor (beta chain) emerged from a study of blood T cell repertoires in COVID-19. At the level of the study: Acute-phase and convalescent COVID-19 samples originated in the United States, Italy and Spain. T cells, B-cell-depleted T cells, or PBMCs supplied cDNA or gDNA.

This CDR3 is built from 16 residues. V lost 4 bases, J lost 5 bases, and 10 bases stayed unmatched. CDR1 is GTSNPN, CDR2 SVGIG, per germline (reference sequence). Authors' analysis steps: How many nucleated cells were present was estimated from reference gene primer amplification. Assay: immunoSEQ multiplex PCR; the TCRdb copy retains only in-frame clones and omits some. That table furnishes V, J and clone size, whereas the DNA furnished D and trimming. The sample carries roughly 57,000 clones, around 87% recorded once. The chain joins TRBV30 to TRBJ2-5, with TRBD2 identical over 13 bases. Sequenced sample: peripheral blood. The sequence came from a woman aged 55-69 years with COVID-19, enrolled during active disease. The CDR3: CAWKETSGRFRETQYF. The CDR3 bases are TGTGCCTGGAAAGAGACTAGCGGGAGGTTTCGGGAGACCCAGTACTTC.